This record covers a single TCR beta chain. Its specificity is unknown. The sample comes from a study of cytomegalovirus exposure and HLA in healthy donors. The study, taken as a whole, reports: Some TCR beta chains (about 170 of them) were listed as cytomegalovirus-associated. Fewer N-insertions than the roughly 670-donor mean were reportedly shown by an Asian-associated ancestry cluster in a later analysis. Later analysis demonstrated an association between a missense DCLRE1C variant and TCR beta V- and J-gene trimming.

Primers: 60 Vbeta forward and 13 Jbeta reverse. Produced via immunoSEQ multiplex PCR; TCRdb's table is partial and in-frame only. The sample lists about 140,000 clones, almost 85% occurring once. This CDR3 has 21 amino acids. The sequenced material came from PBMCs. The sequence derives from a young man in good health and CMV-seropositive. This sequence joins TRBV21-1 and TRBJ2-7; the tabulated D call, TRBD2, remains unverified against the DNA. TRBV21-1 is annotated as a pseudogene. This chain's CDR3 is CASSNPEKPGLAGGAHYEQYF. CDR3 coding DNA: TGTGCCAGCAGCAATCCGGAAAAACCGGGACTAGCGGGGGGCGCTCACTACGAGCAGTACTTC.